These T cell receptor beta chains were read from a single sample in a study of neurological immune-mediated disorders. TCRdb processed the 5' RACE reads anew with MiXCR; each CDR3 protein has one entry. The repertoire holds some 38,000 distinct CDR3 sequences, with 3% to 4% as singletons. The source material was PBMCs. The source is a young man with multiple sclerosis. The CDR3 runs from the conserved cysteine through the conserved F or W.

V: TRBV27; J: TRBJ1-2; CDR3: CASTRGPSDGYTF
V: TRBV24-1; J: TRBJ2-1; CDR3: CATSPGWTGNLFF
V: TRBV7-7; J: TRBJ2-5; CDR3: CASSQSRETQYF
V: TRBV15; J: TRBJ1-1; CDR3: CATSPRDRDESTEAFF
V: TRBV20-1; J: TRBJ2-7; CDR3: CSANPEGWVDEQYF
V: TRBV7-2; J: TRBJ2-3; CDR3: CASSPGAGNTDTQYF
V: TRBV12-3/TRBV12-4; J: TRBJ2-5; CDR3: CASSLQGGETQYF
V: TRBV3-1; J: TRBJ1-1; CDR3: CASSLPPRLSNTEAFF
V: TRBV20-1; J: TRBJ1-1; CDR3: CSARAPTGNTEAFF
V: TRBV5-1; J: TRBJ2-3; CDR3: CASSLGKDTDTQYF
V: TRBV7-6; J: TRBJ2-1; CDR3: CASSKGLGSYNEQFF
V: TRBV7-7; J: TRBJ2-2; CDR3: CASSLDTLNTGELFF
V: TRBV5-1; J: TRBJ2-2; CDR3: CASSRLGGLDTGELFF
V: TRBV6-1; J: TRBJ2-7; CDR3: CASSVWAGYYEQYF
V: TRBV20-1; J: TRBJ1-6; CDR3: CSAVWDANSPLHF
V: TRBV6-1; J: TRBJ2-3; CDR3: CASSELFLATDTQYF
V: TRBV20-1; J: TRBJ2-5; CDR3: CSAPSGGFQETQYF
V: TRBV5-1; J: TRBJ2-6; CDR3: CASADFRDTETGANVLTF
V: TRBV6-6; J: TRBJ2-3; CDR3: CASSLRSGGRDTQYF
V: TRBV3-1; J: TRBJ1-2; CDR3: CASSPQPTGRGYTF
V: TRBV29-1; J: TRBJ1-1; CDR3: CSVASGMNTEAFF
V: TRBV4-1; J: TRBJ1-1; CDR3: CASSPILPRSGMNTEAFF
V: TRBV7-9; J: TRBJ1-1; CDR3: CASSDRVNTEAFF
V: TRBV5-1; J: TRBJ2-5; CDR3: CASSRAMSQETQYF
V: TRBV7-2; J: TRBJ1-6; CDR3: CASSLDRDTGLHF
V: TRBV7-9; J: TRBJ1-2; CDR3: CASSLRRQNYGYTF
V: TRBV20-1; J: TRBJ1-6; CDR3: CSARTSRDRAGNSPLHF
V: TRBV12-3/TRBV12-4; J: TRBJ1-4; CDR3: CASSMETDLRKKLFF
V: TRBV20-1; J: TRBJ2-5; CDR3: CSASIAGGNQETQYF
V: TRBV16; J: TRBJ2-2; CDR3: CASSQDRFYIGELFF
V: TRBV4-3; J: TRBJ1-5; CDR3: CASSQDGPGAAGQPQHF
V: TRBV5-6; J: TRBJ1-1; CDR3: CASTLYPGVGTEAFF